These 2 T cell receptor beta chains were all obtained from the same sample, sequenced in a study of response to subunit inactivated influenza vaccine. MiXCR was run by TCRdb on the RT-PCR reads, yielding one entry per CDR3 protein. The sample lists roughly 550,000 distinct CDR3 sequences; under 25% were seen once. This sample was shared with a second study, whose subject was T cells expressing NK-cell markers. That report adds: With UMIs, 5'RACE template switching was used to make TCR beta cDNA.

The sample was CD4+ T cells sorted from PBMCs, taken 11 to 12 days after vaccination. These receptors came from a man in his fifties or sixties who received an inactivated influenza vaccine.

This clonotype was seen a handful of times. This rearrangement joins TRBV4-1 to TRBJ2-4; D gene uncertain. Between the trimmed V and J ends, which lost 0 bases and 0 bases, there was a span of 6 bases. Germline V gives CDR1 MGHRA, CDR2 YSYEKL. The CDR3 contains 15 residues. CDR3 nucleotides: TGCGCCAGCAGCCAAGACGCAGCAGCCAAAAACATTCAGTACTTC. It specifies CASSQDAAAKNIQYF.

This clonotype was seen only a few times. This sequence joins TRBV15 and TRBJ1-4; D remains ambiguous. The CDR3 length is 15 residues. Between the trimmed V and J ends, which lost 0 bases and 5 bases, there was a span of 10 bases. The V gene's germline CDR1 is LNHNV and CDR2 YYDKDF (reference sequence). CDR3 amino acids: CATSRDRVRNEKLFF. The CDR3 DNA reads as TGTGCCACCAGCAGAGATCGGGTCCGAAATGAAAAACTGTTTTTT. The full variable domain, rest sourced from reference TRBV15 and TRBJ1-4, is DAMVIQNPRYQVTQFGKPVTLSCSQTLNHNVMYWYQQKSSQAPKLLFHYYDKDFNNEADTPDNFQSRRPNTSFCFLDIRSPGLGDTAMYLCATSRDRVRNEKLFFGSGTQLSVL.